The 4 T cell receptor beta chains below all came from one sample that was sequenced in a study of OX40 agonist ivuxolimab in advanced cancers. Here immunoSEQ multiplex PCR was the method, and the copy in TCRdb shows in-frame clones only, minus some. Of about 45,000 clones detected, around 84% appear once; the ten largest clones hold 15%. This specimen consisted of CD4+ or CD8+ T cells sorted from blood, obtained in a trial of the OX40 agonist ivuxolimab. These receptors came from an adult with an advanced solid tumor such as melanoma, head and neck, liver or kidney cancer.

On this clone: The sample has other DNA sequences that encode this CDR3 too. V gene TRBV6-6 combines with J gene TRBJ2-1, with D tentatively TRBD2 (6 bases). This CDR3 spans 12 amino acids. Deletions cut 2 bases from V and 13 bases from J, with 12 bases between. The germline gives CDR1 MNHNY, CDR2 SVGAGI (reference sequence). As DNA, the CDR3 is TGTGCCAGCAGTTACCCGGGACTGGAACAGTTCTTC. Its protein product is CASSYPGLEQFF.

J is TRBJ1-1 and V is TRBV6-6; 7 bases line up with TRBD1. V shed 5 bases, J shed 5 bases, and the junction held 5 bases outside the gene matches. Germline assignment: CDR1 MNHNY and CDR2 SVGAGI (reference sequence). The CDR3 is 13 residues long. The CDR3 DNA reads TGTGCCAGCAGTGACAGGGTTGCGACTGAAGCTTTCTTT. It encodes CASSDRVATEAFF.

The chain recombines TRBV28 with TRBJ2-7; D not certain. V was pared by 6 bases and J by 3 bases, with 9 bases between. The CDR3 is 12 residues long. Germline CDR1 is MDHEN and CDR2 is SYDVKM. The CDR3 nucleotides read TGTGCCAGCAGAAAAGGAAACTACGAGCAGTACTTC. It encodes CASRKGNYEQYF.

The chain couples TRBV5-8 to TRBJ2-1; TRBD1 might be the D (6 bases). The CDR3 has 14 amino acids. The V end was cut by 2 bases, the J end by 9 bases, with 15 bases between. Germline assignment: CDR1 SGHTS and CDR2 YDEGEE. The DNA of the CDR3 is TGTGCCAGCAGCTTTGGCAGGGGCGACGGTGAGCAGTTCTTC. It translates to CASSFGRGDGEQFF.